This TCR beta chain was documented in a study of T cells expressing NK-cell markers. As for the study in general: HCMV seropositivity marked seven of the eight sequenced donors; one was seronegative.

The CDR3 sequence is 14 residues long. Germline CDR1 MDHEN, CDR2 SYDVKM. UMIs were included in TCR beta cDNA generated by 5'RACE template switching. TCRdb re-called the 5' RACE reads and gives one entry per CDR3 protein, without DNA. The sample holds fewer than 550,000 distinct CDR3 sequences. The sequencing input was blood T cells: a sorted CD56 or NKG2C T cell subset, CD4+ or CD8+ T cells, or bulk PBMC T cells (not recorded which). The receptor was derived from a woman between 50 and 59 years old in good health. This chain connects TRBV28 to TRBJ2-2. CDR3 region: CATRAWGITGELFF.